The 2 T cell receptor beta chains below come from one sample, sequenced in a study of early T cells in non-severe SARS-CoV-2 infection. TCRdb redid the calling of the 5' RACE reads with MiXCR, one entry per CDR3 protein. The repertoire includes tens of thousands of distinct CDR3 sequences, approximately 9% of them detected once, and 5% to 6.5% sits in the top ten. Sequenced here: whole blood, sampled at baseline. Every receptor here comes from an adult who was a healthcare worker with PCR-confirmed SARS-CoV-2 infection or an uninfected control (not recorded which).

This clonotype was seen more than once but under ten times. This chain joins TRBV29-1 and TRBJ1-4; D gene ambiguous. The CDR3 consists of 12 residues. V shed 1 base and J shed 4 bases, with 4 bases lying between them. The germline CDR1 and CDR2 sequences are SQVTM and ANQGSEA. The CDR3 sequence: CSVEGGNEKLFF. CDR3 coding DNA: TGCAGCGTTGAAGGGGGTAATGAAAAACTGTTTTTT.

This clonotype occurred many times. In nucleotides, the CDR3 is TGTGCCAGCAGCCAAGATGCGGCAGCTGCCCTTGTGGAGACCCAGTACTTC. This encodes CASSQDAAAALVETQYF. V is TRBV14 and J is TRBJ2-5; D is uncertain. This CDR3 has 17 residues. Deletions cut 0 bases from V and 5 bases from J, with 19 bases between. Per the germline V gene, CDR1 is SGHDN and CDR2 is FVKESK.